The source of this T cell receptor (beta chain) is a study of CD8 T cells in ankylosing spondylitis. Study-wide results and limits: Before this, some motif variants had been reported in reactive arthritis synovial fluid and blood. It appeared that ankylosing spondylitis blood was characterized by a TCR beta motif of 8 or 9 highly homologous variants. According to the report, clones linked to the disease were significantly enriched in matched synovial fluid samples taken from ankylosing spondylitis patients.

Generation of TCR beta libraries employed quantitative 5'-RACE incorporating molecular barcodes. TCRdb itself ran the 5' RACE reads through MiXCR, one entry per CDR3 protein. The sample has 390,000 or so distinct CDR3 sequences; approximately 20% are singletons. CDR1 is SGHAT and CDR2 is FQNNGV in the germline V gene. Between the trimmed V and J ends, which lost 2 bases and 2 bases, there was a span of 9 bases. The CDR3 has 15 amino acids. On this clonotype: Its target is unknown.

The sample taken for sequencing was blood, either unsorted or a sorted T cell fraction (not recorded which). The source of this sequence is a male donor with ankylosing spondylitis. The chain joins TRBV11-2 to TRBJ2-2; possible D gene TRBD2, 6 bases. CDR3 region: CASSLRERNTGELFF. The CDR3 region has the DNA TGTGCCAGCAGCTTACGGGAGAGAAACACCGGGGAGCTGTTTTTT.